Reported below is one TCR beta chain. This entry comes from a study of blood T cell repertoires in COVID-19. For the study at large: In each case, the material was cDNA or gDNA derived from T cells, B-cell-depleted T cells, or PBMCs.

Germline CDR1 reads MNHEY; CDR2 reads SVGAGI. J was trimmed by 5 bases and V by 3 bases; bases with no gene match: 5. The CDR3 covers 14 residues. Per the study methods: Cell counts per sample came from amplifying reference gene primers. The data were produced by immunoSEQ multiplex PCR, yet TCRdb's version contains in-frame clones alone and is incomplete. D and trimming come from the DNA, and the V and J calls and clone size come from that table. The profile shows roughly 200,000 clones, roughly 86% of them singletons. The clonotype comes from a man aged 18 to 29 with active or convalescent COVID-19. The sample consisted of peripheral blood. This chain joins TRBV6-5 and TRBJ1-1, with 8 bases that match TRBD1. The CDR3 region has the DNA TGTGCCAGCAGTTATTCCCGACAGGGGACTGAAGCTTTCTTT. It encodes CASSYSRQGTEAFF.